These 17 T cell receptor beta chains were all obtained from the same sample, sequenced in a study of vaccination effects on CD4 cells after COVID-19. After expansion with viral peptide pools in the ViraFEST assay, antigen-specific CD4+ T cells were sequenced. Isolation of CD4+ T cells took place after about 10 days of culture. All participants had two doses of either the BNT162b2 or mRNA-1273 vaccine. Sequencing used immunoSEQ multiplex PCR; TCRdb keeps in-frame clones, though not all of them. The profile covers about 22,000 clones, with about three quarters appearing a single time and roughly 10% taken by the ten largest. These receptors have no known antigen. The sample in question was CD4+ T cells from PBMCs cultured with HCoV-NL63 spike peptides, obtained after COVID-19 vaccination. Receptors were obtained from a human donor who received a COVID-19 vaccine.

This clone was recorded only once. The V and J genes are TRBV12-5 and TRBJ2-5; tentative D call: TRBD1 (6 bases). Trimming removed 1 base from V and 4 bases from J, with 7 bases in between. This CDR3 contains 13 residues. Germline CDR1 is LGHNT and CDR2 is FRNRAP. The CDR3 protein is CASGLDRAETQYF. The CDR3 nucleotides are TGTGCTAGTGGTTTGGACAGGGCAGAGACCCAGTACTTC.

This rearrangement joins TRBV5-1 to TRBJ2-3, with TRBD2 matching 10 bases. After removal of 4 bases from V and 2 bases from J, the junction contained 7 bases not matched to a gene. Germline V gives CDR1 SGHRS, CDR2 YFSETQ. The CDR3 sequence is 16 residues long. CDR3 nucleotides: TGCGCCAGCAGCCCCTCCACTAGCGGGATCACAGATACGCAGTATTTT. It codes for CASSPSTSGITDTQYF.

The gene calls are TRBV18 and TRBJ2-1; D uncertain. This CDR3 is 14 amino acids long. Per germline, CDR1 KGHSH and CDR2 LQKENI. V was shortened by 4 bases and J by 5 bases, with 12 bases between the two germline ends. The CDR3 coding sequence is TGTGCCAGCTCACGGCTTTCCGTCCACAATGAGCAGTTCTTC. Amino acids: CASSRLSVHNEQFF.

In its sample, this clone was seen once. The chain joins TRBV14 to TRBJ2-5; D may be TRBD1 (6 bases). Trimming stripped 5 bases from V and 4 bases from J, with 20 bases between. The V gene's germline CDR1 is SGHDN and CDR2 FVKESK. CDR3 size: 16 residues. CDR3 nucleotides: TGTGCCAGCAGCGAACCGCGGACAGCCCAGGGAGAGACCCAGTACTTC. This gives the protein CASSEPRTAQGETQYF.

This chain connects TRBV5-6 to TRBJ1-3; perhaps TRBD1 as D (6 bases). Germline V CDR1 and CDR2: SGHDT, YYEEEE. CDR3 length: 18 amino acids. The ends were cut back, 3 bases at V and 0 bases at J, with 19 bases in the middle. Written as DNA, the CDR3 is TGTGCCAGCAGCTCGAGGGGGGGGCGGTTCGCCTCTGGAAACACCATATATTTT. Amino acids: CASSSRGGRFASGNTIYF.

The DNA for the CDR3 is TGTGCCAGCAGCCGAAAATCGGGGGTGGGGACAGGGTTGAGCTCCTATAATTCACCCCTCCACTTT. It is translated as CASSRKSGVGTGLSSYNSPLHF. The chain uses TRBV3-1 (or the pseudogene TRBV3-2) and TRBJ1-6; 9 nucleotides agree with TRBD1. Looked up from germline, CDR1 is LGHDT and CDR2 is YNNKEL (reference sequence). Trimming took 4 bases from V and 0 from J; bases not matched to a gene: 19. The CDR3 loop spans 22 amino acids.

This chain joins TRBV19 and TRBJ1-2, with D perhaps TRBD1 (6 bases). Per the germline V gene, CDR1 is LNHDA and CDR2 is SQIVND (reference sequence). The CDR3 runs 12 residues. Between the trimmed V and J ends, which lost 5 bases and 8 bases, there was a span of 12 bases. In DNA form, the CDR3 reads TGTGCCAGTAGTCCACAGGGTTTAGGCTACACCTTC. It translates to CASSPQGLGYTF.

This clone was recorded once. The gene calls are TRBV12-3 or TRBV12-4 and TRBJ2-3; unclear D gene. The CDR3 spans 12 residues. Trimming shortened V by 3 bases and J by 2 bases, and 3 bases separated the two germline ends. The DNA for the CDR3 is TGTGCCAGCAGTTTCATCACAGATACGCAGTATTTT. It encodes CASSFITDTQYF.

This clone was seen only once. The chain employs TRBV2 and TRBJ1-2; 7 nucleotides agree with TRBD1. The CDR3 runs 14 residues. Germline lookup yields CDR1 SNHLY and CDR2 FYNNEI. The trim removed 4 bases at V and 2 bases at J, leaving 4 bases unmatched. The CDR3 DNA reads TGTGCCAGCAGTGTTGACAGGGACAACTATGGCTACACCTTC. Its protein product is CASSVDRDNYGYTF.

V is TRBV10-3 and J is TRBJ2-1; 11 positions match TRBD2. Germline-derived CDR1 and CDR2 are ENHRY and SYGVKD. The length of the CDR3 is 13 residues. Trimming took 11 bases from V and 3 from J; bases not matched to a gene: 3. CDR3: CAAGTSGYNEQFF. CDR3 DNA sequence: TGTGCCGCCGGGACTAGCGGCTACAATGAGCAGTTCTTC.

The chain has TRBV6-5 and TRBJ1-4; TRBD1 aligns across 10 bases. CDR3 length: 15 residues. After removal of 7 bases from V and 8 bases from J, the junction contained 10 bases not matched to a gene. Germline V gene lookup returns CDR1 MNHEY and CDR2 SVGAGI. Here the CDR3 reads CASNDRTGGGEKLFF. CDR3 nucleotide sequence: TGTGCCAGCAACGATAGGACAGGGGGAGGGGAAAAACTGTTTTTT.

The chain links TRBV11-2 to TRBJ1-4; 11 bases fit TRBD1. This CDR3 comprises 14 residues. The germline gives CDR1 SGHAT, CDR2 FQNNGV. V shed 5 bases and J 8 bases; nucleotides not matched to a gene: 4. The CDR3 here is CASSQGTGGEKLFF. The CDR3 nucleotides read TGTGCCAGCAGCCAGGGGACAGGGGGGGAAAAACTGTTTTTT.

CDR3 in amino acids: CASDEGQARDEQFF. The CDR3 DNA reads as TGTGCCAGCGACGAAGGGCAGGCAAGGGATGAGCAGTTCTTC. The chain is built from TRBV2 and TRBJ2-1; D remains ambiguous. CDR3 size: 14 residues. The V end lost 8 bases, the J end lost 8 bases, and 19 bases lay between the germline ends. Germline V lookup: CDR1 SNHLY, CDR2 FYNNEI.

The chain joins TRBV5-4 to TRBJ1-2; 10 bases match TRBD1. V lost 4 bases and J lost 8; bases outside the gene matches: 11. CDR3 length: 15 amino acids. Germline V gives CDR1 SGHNT, CDR2 YYREEE (reference sequence). The CDR3 reads CASSVPGTGVRGYTF. The CDR3 nucleotides are TGTGCCAGCAGCGTCCCCGGGACAGGGGTGCGGGGCTACACCTTC.

This chain uses TRBV28 with TRBJ1-2; D remains ambiguous. CDR3 length equals 11 residues. V lost 8 bases and J 0 bases, leaving 4 bases between the germline ends. Germline values: CDR1 MDHEN, CDR2 SYDVKM. The CDR3 DNA sequence: TGTGCCAGCGGAACTAACTATGGCTACACCTTC. Residues: CASGTNYGYTF.

The chain recombines TRBV11-2 with TRBJ2-7; TRBD2 matches at 13 bases. The CDR3 extends over 17 amino acids. V gave up 7 bases and J gave up 2 bases; unmatched junction bases: 11. From germline, CDR1 is SGHAT and CDR2 FQNNGV. DNA for the CDR3: TGTGCCAGCAACTCTCCGGGACTAGCGGGGCCAACCTACGAGCAGTACTTC. Protein sequence: CASNSPGLAGPTYEQYF. Full variable domain (outside the CDR3, taken from reference TRBV11-2 and TRBJ2-7): EAGVAQSPRYKIIEKRQSVAFWCNPISGHATLYWYQQILGQGPKLLIQFQNNGVVDDSQLPKDRFSAERLKGVDSTLKIQPAKLEDSAVYLCASNSPGLAGPTYEQYFGPGTRLTVT.

The chain employs TRBV29-1 and TRBJ2-5, with no clear D. Trimming left V 6 bases short and J 5 bases short, with 19 bases between. Germline-derived CDR1 and CDR2 are SQVTM and ANQGSEA. This CDR3 has 14 amino acids. This CDR3 reads CSVALTMTMETQYF. CDR3 DNA: TGCAGCGTAGCTCTTACAATGACGATGGAGACCCAGTACTTC.